This TCR beta chain is drawn from a study of blood T cells in healthy people across ages. Points from the study as a whole: With age, beta diversity per million T cells declined roughly linearly, significantly by 35 to 40. Higher naive T cell percentage went strongly together with higher TCR beta diversity.

Each donor supplied roughly 9.1 milliliters of peripheral blood. In regard to this clonotype: The antigen is undetermined.

Primers used in a second PCR of about 6 to 11 cycles were a sample-barcoded 5' primer and a J-beta primer mix. All cDNA molecules were each tagged by a template-switch adaptor with 12 random nucleotides. Via MiXCR, TCRdb re-called the 5' RACE reads, giving one row per CDR3 protein. Found here are about 1.8 million distinct CDR3 sequences, roughly 50% of them singletons; the top ten hold around 2.1%. This sequence originates from a woman aged 40 to 49 in good health. Sequenced input: blood.

The CDR3 spells CASRYLGQSYEQYF. The CDR3 nucleotides read TGTGCCAGCAGATATCTCGGGCAGTCCTACGAGCAGTACTTC. This chain uses TRBV5-8 with TRBJ2-4; no reliable D call. The closer fit of TRBJ2-7 to the DNA end suggests the J call may be wrong. From germline, CDR1 is SGHTS and CDR2 YDEGEE. CDR3 length: 14 residues.